Presented here are 29 T cell receptor beta chains from one specimen sequenced in a study of T cell repertoires in cytomegalovirus infection. Each CDR3 protein is one row after TCRdb ran MiXCR on the reads. Of more than 500,000 distinct CDR3 sequences in the sample, 15% to 20% were seen once. Material for sequencing was CD8+ T cells from PBMCs. The receptors derive from a human donor in good health (CMV status not recorded). Some clones in this sample may be carry-over from other donors' samples.

This clonotype was seen at least ten times. In DNA form, the CDR3 reads TGCGCCAGCAGCCAAGTGGACAGGGGCCAGAACACTGAAGCTTTCTTT. Amino acids: CASSQVDRGQNTEAFF. The chain combines TRBV4-1 with TRBJ1-1; 9 bases agree with TRBD1. J lost 1 base, V lost 1 base, and 4 bases had no gene match. The CDR3 covers 16 residues. Germline V gene lookup returns CDR1 MGHRA and CDR2 YSYEKL.

The V gene is TRBV9, the J gene TRBJ2-2; a possible D gene is TRBD1 (6 bases). The CDR3 extends over 15 amino acids. The V and J ends lost 4 bases and 2 bases respectively, with 12 bases between them. Germline V gives CDR1 SGDLS, CDR2 YYNGEE. For the CDR3, the DNA is TGTGCCAGCAGCCCCAGGACAGTTAACACCGGGGAGCTGTTTTTT. Its translation: CASSPRTVNTGELFF.

This clonotype was counted only a few times. The gene calls are TRBV3-1 and TRBJ1-1; TRBD1 is a possible D gene (6 bases). Trimming took off 2 bases at V and 7 bases at J, with 11 bases between the two ends. CDR3 length equals 13 residues. Germline lookup yields CDR1 LGHDT and CDR2 YNNKEL (reference sequence). The CDR3 DNA follows: TGTGCCAGCAGCCAAAACAGGGAAAGTGAAGCTTTCTTT. Its translation: CASSQNRESEAFF.

The sample holds many counts of this clonotype. V and J are TRBV6-1 and TRBJ2-7, with 9 bases aligning to TRBD2. This CDR3 is built from 15 residues. Germline V CDR1 and CDR2: MNHNS, SASEGT. Trimming cost V 1 base and J 2 bases; bases outside gene matches: 3. CDR3 coding DNA: TGTGCCAGCAGTGAAGAGGTAGCGGGGGCCTACGAGCAGTACTTC. It encodes CASSEEVAGAYEQYF.

This clonotype was observed many times. The CDR3 DNA reads TGTGCCAGCAGCAGTCCCAATGAGCAGTTCTTC. It specifies CASSSPNEQFF. The chain combines TRBV7-9 with TRBJ2-1; D not certain. Trimming stripped 5 bases from V and 6 bases from J, with 5 bases between. CDR1 and CDR2 from the germline V gene are SEHNR and FQNEAQ (reference sequence). This CDR3 is built from 11 residues.

This clonotype was detected only a few times. This sequence joins TRBV7-6 and TRBJ2-7, with 10 bases lining up with TRBD2. V dropped 5 bases and J dropped 2; count of bases not matched to a gene: 15. CDR3 length: 18 amino acids. Germline V gene sequence: CDR1 SGHVS, CDR2 FNYEAQ. CDR3 nucleotides: TGTGCCAGCAGCCCCTTGTGGATGGGGACTAGCGTGACCTACGAGCAGTACTTC. Translated: CASSPLWMGTSVTYEQYF.

The gene calls are TRBV25-1 and TRBJ2-7; D is undetermined. CDR1 is MGHDK and CDR2 is SYGVNS in the germline V gene. V was trimmed by 7 bases and J by 1 base, leaving 11 bases between them. The CDR3 has 13 residues. This CDR3 reads CASKRASSYEQYF. The CDR3 nucleotides read TGTGCCAGCAAAAGGGCCAGTTCCTACGAGCAGTACTTC.

This clonotype was observed many times. J is TRBJ2-1 and V is TRBV12-3 or TRBV12-4; perhaps TRBD2 as D (6 bases). The CDR3 has 14 amino acids. Trimming removed 8 bases from V and 5 bases from J, with 16 bases in between. The CDR3: CASGLKDWDNEQFF. CDR3 DNA sequence: TGTGCCAGCGGACTAAAAGACTGGGACAATGAGCAGTTCTTC.

This clonotype was observed many times. The V and J genes are TRBV12-3 or TRBV12-4 and TRBJ2-5; TRBD1 matches 10 bases. The CDR3 is 16 amino acids. J was trimmed by 2 bases and V by 4 bases; bases with no gene match: 7. The CDR3 protein is CASSSPDRGSQETQYF. The CDR3 nucleotides are TGTGCCAGCAGTTCCCCGGACAGGGGGAGTCAAGAGACCCAGTACTTC.

The rearrangement links TRBV29-1 to TRBJ2-2; the D is unclear. CDR1 and CDR2 from the germline V gene are SQVTM and ANQGSEA. V lost 7 bases and J lost 4, with 10 bases in between. This CDR3 spans 12 amino acids. CDR3 region: CSGWASTGELFF. In DNA, the CDR3 is TGCAGCGGGTGGGCGAGCACCGGGGAGCTGTTTTTT.

This clonotype was counted at least ten times. The chain combines TRBV7-2 with TRBJ1-5, with TRBD1 as a possible D gene (6 bases). The CDR3 spans 15 residues. The germline V gene has CDR1 SGHTA and CDR2 FQGNSA. The germline V and J ends were trimmed by 5 bases and 4 bases, with 15 bases remaining between them. DNA for the CDR3: TGTGCCAGCAGCCTGACCGGGACATCGAATCAGCCCCAGCATTTT. It specifies CASSLTGTSNQPQHF.

The genes are TRBV7-9 and TRBJ2-5; 9 nucleotides agree with TRBD2. The CDR3 covers 17 residues. The V gene's germline CDR1 is SEHNR and CDR2 FQNEAQ (reference sequence). V lost 3 bases and J lost 2; bases outside the gene matches: 10. This chain's CDR3 is CASSLVQAGGGQETQYF. The DNA of the CDR3 is TGTGCCAGCAGCTTGGTCCAAGCGGGGGGCGGACAAGAGACCCAGTACTTC.

This clonotype has a single count. A much larger clone sits a single nucleotide away, making a read error possible. V gene TRBV6-2 or TRBV6-3 combines with J gene TRBJ2-7, with D maybe TRBD2 (5 bases). The germline V gene encodes CDR1 MNHEY and CDR2 SVGEGT. This CDR3 is 17 amino acids long. The CDR3 spells CASSYWGEGLTSYGQYF. CDR3 in DNA: TGTGCCAGCAGTTACTGGGGAGAAGGACTCACATCCTACGGGCAGTACTTC.

This clonotype has at least ten counts. This rearrangement joins TRBV12-3 or TRBV12-4 to TRBJ2-1; 9 nucleotides agree with TRBD2. The CDR3 has 17 residues. V was clipped by 6 bases and J by 8 bases; unmatched bases: 17. The CDR3 is CASRRGGVGGLNYEQFF. CDR3 coding DNA: TGTGCCAGCAGGCGGGGGGGGGTGGGGGGACTAAACTATGAGCAGTTCTTC.

This clonotype was detected only once. Since the CDR3 does not end with the conserved phenylalanine or tryptophan, this likely comes from a read error. The chain recombines TRBV7-6 with TRBJ2-1; 10 bases align to TRBD2. The V gene's germline CDR1 is SGHVS and CDR2 FNYEAQ. V lost 3 bases to trimming and J lost 5 bases; unmatched junction nucleotides: 4. This CDR3 spans 15 amino acids. The CDR3: CASSFGLAGDNEQFL. The DNA for the CDR3 is TGTGCCAGCAGCTTCGGGCTAGCGGGGGACAATGAGCAGTTCTTA.

There are many counts of this clonotype. The chain recombines TRBV7-9 with TRBJ1-1; D remains ambiguous. The V gene lost 6 bases and the J gene lost 5 bases, with 10 bases spanning the gap. Looked up from germline, CDR1 is SEHNR and CDR2 is FQNEAQ (reference sequence). The CDR3 extends over 12 amino acids. The CDR3 sequence: CASRAGDTEAFF. For the CDR3, the DNA is TGTGCCAGCAGAGCCGGGGATACTGAAGCTTTCTTT.

In its sample, this clonotype was seen a few times. The genes are TRBV20-1 and TRBJ2-7; 9 positions agree with TRBD1. The CDR3 sequence is 13 residues long. Germline CDR1 is DFQATT and CDR2 is SNEGSKA (reference sequence). The CDR3 spells CRGWDRASYEQYF. The CDR3 DNA sequence: TGCAGGGGTTGGGACAGGGCCTCCTACGAGCAGTACTTC.

The rearrangement uses TRBV7-7 and TRBJ1-1; TRBD1 matches 7 bases. Germline V gene sequence: CDR1 SSHAT, CDR2 FNYEAQ (reference sequence). The CDR3 loop spans 18 amino acids. Losses at the gene ends were 1 base for V and 3 bases for J; bases not matched to a gene: 14. The CDR3 DNA reads TGTGCCAGCAGCTTAGTTGTCAGGGGGTTACGAAGGGACACTGAAGCTTTCTTT. As protein: CASSLVVRGLRRDTEAFF.

This clonotype was counted a few times. V and J are TRBV6-6 and TRBJ1-1; D may be TRBD1 (5 bases). Germline-derived CDR1 and CDR2 are MNHNY and SVGAGI (reference sequence). V was pared by 6 bases and J by 2 bases, with 16 bases between. The CDR3 length is 15 residues. CDR3 protein: CASSLGRDSNTEAFF. The CDR3 DNA reads TGTGCCAGCAGCCTAGGCAGGGATTCTAACACTGAAGCTTTCTTT.

This clonotype occurred a few times. The CDR3 reads CASSLDASASIYEQYF. In DNA, the CDR3 is TGTGCCAGCAGCTTGGACGCATCAGCCTCGATATACGAGCAGTACTTC. The rearrangement joins TRBV5-4 to TRBJ2-7, with D unresolved. This CDR3 is 16 amino acids long. Germline CDR1 SGHNT, CDR2 YYREEE (reference sequence). The ends were cut back, 0 bases at V and 4 bases at J, with 17 bases in the middle. Complete variable domain (other parts from reference TRBV5-4 and TRBJ2-7): ETGVTQSPTHLIKTRGQQVTLRCSSQSGHNTVSWYQQALGQGPQFIFQYYREEENGRGNFPPRFSGLQFPNYSSELNVNALELDDSALYLCASSLDASASIYEQYFGPGTRLTVT.

The chain combines TRBV28 with TRBJ2-2; D is uncertain. CDR3 size: 14 residues. Germline CDR1 MDHEN, CDR2 SYDVKM. Trimming removed 2 bases at V and 7 bases at J, with 11 bases between. The CDR3 DNA reads as TGTGCCAGCAGTTTAACCGGACGTGGCGGGGAGCTGTTTTTT. This gives the protein CASSLTGRGGELFF.

Details on this clonotype: A clone one base away is much larger, so this may be a read error. This CDR3 is missing its conserved last phenylalanine or tryptophan, likely due to a read error. The J gene is TRBJ2-1, the V gene TRBV10-3; tentative D call: TRBD2 (5 bases). The V and J ends lost 6 bases and 8 bases respectively, with 8 bases between them. CDR1 ENHRY and CDR2 SYGVKD come from the germline V gene. CDR3 length: 11 residues. CDR3 residues: CAIRGSDEQFL. CDR3 in DNA: TGTGCCATCAGAGGGAGCGATGAGCAGTTCTTG.

The table lists this clonotype with many counts. DNA of the CDR3: TGTGCCAGCAGCTCCCTTAGGGAGGCTGAAGCTTTCTTT. It is translated as CASSSLREAEAFF. V is TRBV7-9 and J is TRBJ1-1; D unclear. This CDR3 spans 13 amino acids. V was cut by 4 bases and J by 6 bases, with 12 bases left in between. Germline V gene sequence: CDR1 SEHNR, CDR2 FQNEAQ (reference sequence).

This clonotype was counted a few times. The V gene is TRBV15, the J gene TRBJ1-2; D perhaps matches TRBD1 (6 bases). The CDR3 extends over 13 amino acids. Looked up from germline, CDR1 is LNHNV and CDR2 is YYDKDF (reference sequence). Trimming cost V 3 bases and J 8 bases, with 13 bases left between them. Written as DNA, the CDR3 is TGTGCCACCAGCAGGCGGGGGGCCGACGGCTACACCTTC. Amino acid sequence: CATSRRGADGYTF.

There are many counts of this clonotype. The chain employs TRBV27 and TRBJ2-7; weak D call: TRBD2 (6 bases). This CDR3 contains 13 residues. Germline V gene lookup returns CDR1 MNHEY and CDR2 SMNVEV (reference sequence). The ends were cut back, 5 bases at V and 4 bases at J, with 12 bases in the middle. CDR3 coding DNA: TGTGCCAGCAGTACGGGGAGGATTTACGAGCAGTACTTC. Translating it yields CASSTGRIYEQYF.

This clonotype was seen more than once but under ten times. This chain joins TRBV6-2 or TRBV6-3 and TRBJ2-1; 12 bases fit TRBD2. J lost 7 bases, V lost 2 bases, and 18 bases had no gene match. The CDR3 length is 20 residues. CDR1 is MNHEY, CDR2 SVGEGT, per germline. CDR3 loop: CASSYEVWTSGTTFYNEQFF. Written as DNA, the CDR3 is TGTGCCAGCAGTTACGAGGTCTGGACTAGCGGGACGACGTTCTATAATGAGCAGTTCTTC.

This clonotype was counted only a few times. The chain has TRBV12-5 and TRBJ1-1, with D perhaps TRBD1 (6 bases). CDR1 and CDR2 from the germline V gene are LGHNT and FRNRAP. The germline V and J ends were trimmed by 7 bases and 8 bases, with 14 bases remaining between them. CDR3 length equals 12 residues. The CDR3 DNA follows: TGTGCTAGTGAGACGCAGGGGAGCGAAGCTTTCTTT. It specifies CASETQGSEAFF.

The chain recombines TRBV4-1 with TRBJ1-1; D is undetermined. Per germline, CDR1 MGHRA and CDR2 YSYEKL. This CDR3 region has 15 residues. V gave up 4 bases and J gave up 4 bases, with 16 bases separating them. The CDR3 coding sequence is TGCGCCAGCAGCCTTCCTATTACAGAGGGCACTGAAGCTTTCTTT. It translates to CASSLPITEGTEAFF.

The chain couples TRBV11-2 to TRBJ2-3; 7 positions agree with TRBD1. Germline V gives CDR1 SGHAT, CDR2 FQNNGV. Losses at the gene ends were 3 bases for V and 0 bases for J; bases not matched to a gene: 6. The length of the CDR3 is 16 residues. CDR3 coding DNA: TGTGCCAGCAGCTTTAGAGGACAGGAGAGCACAGATACGCAGTATTTT. Its protein product is CASSFRGQESTDTQYF.